The 26 T cell receptor beta chains below all came from one sample that was sequenced in a study of blood T cell repertoires in COVID-19. The repertoire was sequenced with immunoSEQ multiplex PCR; TCRdb's copy has only in-frame clones and lacks some. The repertoire holds about 140,000 clones, about 81% seen once, with 4% to 5% in the top ten. The sample comprised peripheral blood. These receptors all stem from a woman over 75 with acute or convalescent COVID-19.

This clone ranks as medium-sized. The rearrangement uses TRBV7-2 and TRBJ2-7; possibly TRBD1 for D (5 bases). Germline CDR1 SGHTA, CDR2 FQGNSA. The CDR3 has 13 residues. With 5 bases removed from V and 0 bases from J, the gap between germline ends came to 8 bases. CDR3 in amino acids: CASSQQDSYEQYF. The DNA for the CDR3 is TGTGCCAGCAGCCAACAGGACTCCTACGAGCAGTACTTC.

This clone has just one count. CDR3 amino acids: CAWSARGEQFF. CDR3 sequence (DNA): TGTGCCTGGAGTGCGCGGGGCGAGCAGTTCTTC. This chain connects TRBV30 to TRBJ2-1; D is perhaps TRBD2 (6 bases). Germline CDR1 and CDR2: GTSNPN and SVGIG (reference sequence). This CDR3 is built from 11 residues. Trimming left V 1 base short and J 10 bases short, with 8 bases between.

The chain links TRBV7-2 to TRBJ2-7; 7 bases align to TRBD2. This CDR3 is 14 amino acids long. Germline assignment: CDR1 SGHTA and CDR2 FQGNSA. J gave up 1 base and V 0 bases, and 0 bases lay outside the gene matches. CDR3: CASSLAGGSYEQYF. The CDR3 DNA reads as TGTGCCAGCAGCTTAGCGGGGGGGTCCTACGAGCAGTACTTC.

The chain links TRBV6-6 to TRBJ1-5; 9 bases agree with TRBD1. The CDR3 length is 16 residues. CDR1 is MNHNY, CDR2 SVGAGI, per germline (reference sequence). V dropped 2 bases and J dropped 7; count of bases not matched to a gene: 9. The CDR3 loop is CASSYTATGGRQPQHF. CDR3 nucleotide sequence: TGTGCCAGCAGTTACACAGCAACAGGGGGCCGCCAGCCCCAGCATTTT.

The chain is built from TRBV4-2 and TRBJ2-7, with D tentatively TRBD2 (5 bases). V shed 0 bases and J shed 3 bases, with 12 bases lying between them. The CDR3 totals 15 residues. Germline V gives CDR1 LGHNA, CDR2 YNFKEQ. The CDR3 reads CASSQDRSSSYEQYF. In DNA, the CDR3 is TGTGCCAGCAGCCAAGATCGATCTAGCAGCTACGAGCAGTACTTC.

The rearrangement uses TRBV5-1 and TRBJ1-6, with D unresolved. Germline CDR1 SGHRS, CDR2 YFSETQ. V gave up 3 bases and J gave up 7 bases, with 17 bases separating them. The CDR3 length is 16 residues. CDR3: CASSSRLSLTNSPLHF. CDR3 in DNA: TGCGCCAGCAGCTCCCGACTGAGTTTGACGAATTCACCCCTCCACTTT.

In its sample, this clone was seen a few times. The chain couples TRBV30 to TRBJ1-5, with TRBD1 matching over 7 bases. The CDR3 extends over 16 amino acids. The V gene's germline CDR1 is GTSNPN and CDR2 SVGIG (reference sequence). Losses at the gene ends were 2 bases for V and 4 bases for J; bases not matched to a gene: 11. CDR3 sequence: CAWSPTRAQGNQPQHF. CDR3 DNA: TGTGCCTGGAGTCCAACAAGAGCACAGGGGAATCAGCCCCAGCATTTT.

This clone has more than one count but fewer than ten. The gene calls are TRBV6-6 and TRBJ2-1; 7 bases are a match to TRBD1. The CDR3 has 18 residues. Germline V gives CDR1 MNHNY, CDR2 SVGAGI (reference sequence). Trimming cost V 5 bases and J 0 bases; bases outside gene matches: 13. The DNA of the CDR3 is TGTGCCAGCAGTCACCAGGCGCCGACAGGGATCTCCTACAATGAGCAGTTCTTC. Translating it yields CASSHQAPTGISYNEQFF.

CDR3 protein: CASTSVGATGELFF. CDR3 DNA sequence: TGTGCCAGTACCTCAGTGGGCGCGACCGGGGAGCTGTTTTTT. The chain combines TRBV19 with TRBJ2-2; no firm D call. Trimming took off 7 bases at V and 5 bases at J, with 14 bases between the two ends. This CDR3 has 14 amino acids. Germline values: CDR1 LNHDA, CDR2 SQIVND (reference sequence).

This clone appeared once. This chain uses TRBV5-1 with TRBJ2-5; TRBD2 might be the D (5 bases). The germline gives CDR1 SGHRS, CDR2 YFSETQ. The CDR3 loop spans 12 amino acids. Trimming took 6 bases from V and 5 from J, leaving 11 bases between them. The CDR3 coding sequence is TGCGCCAGCACCTCCGAGGGTGAGACCCAGTACTTC. Its translation is CASTSEGETQYF.

This rearrangement joins TRBV6-5 to TRBJ2-7; possibly TRBD2 for D (5 bases). Germline V CDR1 and CDR2: MNHEY, SVGAGI. Trimming pared 5 bases from V and 3 bases from J, leaving 11 bases between. This CDR3 is built from 13 residues. In DNA form, the CDR3 reads TGTGCCAGCAGTCGTAACCGGGACTACGAGCAGTACTTC. Encoded protein: CASSRNRDYEQYF.

Only a few counts were recorded for this clone. Other DNA sequences in the sample encode the same CDR3. V gene TRBV6-1 combines with J gene TRBJ1-2, with D perhaps TRBD1 (6 bases). CDR1 is MNHNS and CDR2 is SASEGT in the germline V gene. V was trimmed by 2 bases and J by 3 bases, leaving 10 bases between them. The length of the CDR3 is 14 residues. The CDR3 spells CASSESGQYYGYTF. The DNA of the CDR3 is TGTGCCAGCAGTGAATCCGGACAGTACTATGGCTACACCTTC.

The chain has TRBV10-1 and TRBJ2-7; 10 bases match TRBD2. The CDR3 runs to 12 residues. The V gene end was trimmed by 8 bases and the J gene end by 9 bases; junction bases not matched to a gene: 7. The germline V gene has CDR1 WNHNN and CDR2 SYGVQD (reference sequence). The CDR3 region is CASGSGRYVQYF. The CDR3 nucleotides read TGCGCCAGCGGTAGCGGGAGGTATGTGCAGTACTTC.

This chain links TRBV2 with TRBJ2-7, with 15 positions matching TRBD2. The trim removed 6 bases at V and 6 bases at J, leaving 15 bases unmatched. CDR1 and CDR2 from the germline V gene are SNHLY and FYNNEI. The CDR3 consists of 18 residues. CDR3 protein: CASSDPGLAGGHKTEQYF. The CDR3 DNA sequence: TGTGCCAGCAGCGATCCGGGACTAGCGGGAGGCCACAAGACCGAGCAGTACTTC.

The V gene is TRBV9, the J gene TRBJ2-2, with 7 bases identical to TRBD1. Trimming at V came to 3 bases and at J to 6 bases, leaving 5 bases not matched to a gene. CDR3 length: 14 amino acids. The germline V gene encodes CDR1 SGDLS and CDR2 YYNGEE. The CDR3 DNA reads as TGTGCCAGCAGCGCCAGACAGGGTGCCGGGGAGCTGTTTTTT. It codes for CASSARQGAGELFF.

This clone was observed a few times. The CDR3 DNA reads as TGTGCCAGCAGTGACAGACTGCTTAGGAGCACTGAAGCTTTCTTT. It specifies CASSDRLLRSTEAFF. The chain recombines TRBV28 with TRBJ1-1; tentatively, D is TRBD1 (5 bases). The length of the CDR3 is 15 residues. CDR1 MDHEN and CDR2 SYDVKM come from the germline V gene. The V end was cut by 5 bases, the J end by 4 bases, with 17 bases between.

Concerning this clone itself: Other nucleotide sequences in the sample specify the same CDR3. The rearrangement uses TRBV18 and TRBJ1-1, with 8 bases lining up with TRBD1. The junction had 1 base not matched to a gene; V was cut back by 3 bases and J by 4 bases. This CDR3 has 13 amino acids. CDR1 and CDR2 (germline): KGHSH, LQKENI. CDR3 nucleotides: TGTGCCAGCTCACCCACAGGGGGCACTGAAGCTTTCTTT. The encoded protein is CASSPTGGTEAFF.

A few counts support this clone. This chain connects TRBV29-1 to TRBJ1-1, with 8 bases aligning to TRBD1. The CDR3 has 16 residues. CDR1 SQVTM and CDR2 ANQGSEA come from the germline V gene. J lost 0 bases, V lost 0 bases, and 6 bases had no gene match. CDR3 in DNA: TGCAGCGTTGAAGAGCTGACAGGGGCCGTGAACACTGAAGCTTTCTTT. This translates into CSVEELTGAVNTEAFF. The full variable domain, with the rest looked up from reference TRBV29-1 and TRBJ1-1, is SAVISQKPSRDICQRGTSLTIQCQVDSQVTMMFWYRQQPGQSLTLIATANQGSEATYESGFVIDKFPISRPNLTFSTLTVSNMSPEDSSIYLCSVEELTGAVNTEAFFGQGTRLTVV.

The chain couples TRBV7-9 to TRBJ2-7, with no clear D. Germline CDR1 and CDR2: SEHNR and FQNEAQ (reference sequence). The ends were cut back, 1 base at V and 6 bases at J, with 10 bases in the middle. CDR3 size: 13 residues. The CDR3 DNA sequence: TGTGCCAGCAGCTTAGGCCCCAAGCGCGAGCAGTACTTC. It encodes CASSLGPKREQYF.

The rearrangement uses TRBV19 and TRBJ2-5, with D perhaps matching TRBD1 (6 bases). Germline CDR1 LNHDA, CDR2 SQIVND (reference sequence). With 4 bases removed from V and 3 bases from J, the gap between germline ends came to 9 bases. The CDR3 totals 13 residues. The CDR3 nucleotides are TGTGCCAGTAGTAAAAGGACAGAAGAGACCCAGTACTTC. As protein: CASSKRTEETQYF.

This sequence joins TRBV5-1 and TRBJ2-6, with D perhaps TRBD2 (5 bases). The CDR3 totals 17 residues. Germline-derived CDR1 and CDR2 are SGHRS and YFSETQ. Trimming cost V 4 bases and J 0 bases, with 14 bases left between them. The CDR3 sequence is CASSAGPDNSGANVLTF. The CDR3 DNA is TGCGCCAGCAGCGCGGGCCCGGATAACTCTGGGGCCAACGTCCTGACTTTC.

This chain joins TRBV10-1 and TRBJ2-1; D not resolved. From germline, CDR1 is WNHNN and CDR2 SYGVQD (reference sequence). The V gene lost 10 bases and the J gene lost 5 bases, with 12 bases spanning the gap. The CDR3 loop spans 12 amino acids. Here the CDR3 DNA reads TGCGCCACCCGAAGTGACAACAATGAGCAGTTCTTC. Amino acids: CATRSDNNEQFF.

The chain carries TRBV5-1 and TRBJ2-1; possibly TRBD1 for D (6 bases). Looked up from germline, CDR1 is SGHRS and CDR2 is YFSETQ. The CDR3 runs 16 residues. Trimming removed 3 bases from V and 4 bases from J, with 17 bases in between. The DNA for the CDR3 is TGCGCCAGCAGCTCGGAACCGGGACAATTTTACAATGAGCAGTTCTTC. Its protein is CASSSEPGQFYNEQFF.

For the CDR3, the DNA is TGTGCCAGCAGTTATTATGAGGAAGAGACCCAGTACTTC. Its protein is CASSYYEEETQYF. The chain employs TRBV6-2 or TRBV6-3 and TRBJ2-5, with D hard to call. Germline V gene data show CDR1 as MNHEY and CDR2 as SVGEGT. This CDR3 is built from 13 residues. The ends were cut back, 3 bases at V and 3 bases at J, with 8 bases in the middle.

The chain employs TRBV18 and TRBJ2-1; TRBD2 agrees at 8 bases. Germline values: CDR1 KGHSH, CDR2 LQKENI. The trim removed 3 bases at V and 6 bases at J, leaving 7 bases unmatched. The CDR3 is made up of 15 amino acids. Written as DNA, the CDR3 is TGTGCCAGCTCACCCGGCGGGGGGATGGGCAATGAGCAGTTCTTC. It yields the protein CASSPGGGMGNEQFF.

Here the CDR3 reads CASSQGEWETQYF. The CDR3 DNA reads as TGTGCCAGCAGCCAAGGAGAATGGGAGACCCAGTACTTC. V usage is TRBV4-2 and J usage is TRBJ2-5; unclear D gene. The CDR3 is 13 amino acids. From germline, CDR1 is LGHNA and CDR2 YNFKEQ. Deletions cut 1 base from V and 5 bases from J, with 8 bases between.